The rows below give T cell receptor beta chains drawn from one sample of a study of glioma-infiltrating T cells. One entry per CDR3 protein, called by TCRdb with MiXCR from the multiplex PCR reads. The repertoire has 100,000 to 150,000 distinct CDR3 sequences, roughly a quarter of them found once; the top ten carry around a quarter. Material: glioma tissue, nonneoplastic brain tissue, or PBMCs (not recorded which). The receptors stem from a human donor with low-grade glioma or glioblastoma, undergoing nonglioma brain surgery, or in good health (not recorded which). Each CDR3 is given with its conserved first and last residue. D genes are given only for firm matches. The size entry is marked missing in some rows and otherwise reads once, few, many or a size class.

clone_size	v_call	d_call	j_call	cdr3_aa
many	TRBV6-6	NA	TRBJ1-6	CASSYSIPPAVNSPLHF
many	TRBV7-8	TRBD1	TRBJ1-5	CASSGGTGFFSNQPQHF
few	TRBV24-1	TRBD1	TRBJ2-5	CATSDRTGGNMAQYF
once	TRBV7-9	TRBD1	TRBJ1-5	CASSLGTGPQHF
few	TRBV19	NA	TRBJ1-5	CASSIDPLGPSNQPQHF
NA	TRBV5-1	NA	TRBJ1-2	CASSPAGNYGYTF
NA	TRBV7-9	TRBD1	TRBJ1-5	CASSLGTGNNQPQHF
many	TRBV28	NA	TRBJ1-5	CASSRLGQIDQPQHF
NA	TRBV5-1	NA	TRBJ1-1	CASSLAVGNTEAFF
NA	TRBV2	NA	TRBJ1-5	CASRGAVGGQPQHF
few	TRBV3-1	NA	TRBJ2-1	CASSQRYNEQFF
many	TRBV27	TRBD1	TRBJ1-1	CASSSQGWAMNTEAFF
few	TRBV27	TRBD1	TRBJ2-3	CASNLPGGGTDTQYF
NA	TRBV24-1	NA	TRBJ1-5	CATSGQFNQPQHF
many	TRBV25-1	TRBD1	TRBJ1-2	CASSESSQGAGGYTF
NA	TRBV19	NA	TRBJ2-3	CASNNPRGGATSTDTQYF
many	TRBV6-1	NA	TRBJ2-5	CASSAAGRETQYF
many	TRBV7-2	NA	TRBJ1-1	CASSLALYTEAFF
NA	TRBV4-1	NA	TRBJ1-4	CASSQDFRTDNEKLFF
few	TRBV10-3	NA	TRBJ2-4	CAISDTGTAKNIQYF
NA	TRBV7-9	TRBD2	TRBJ2-1	CASSTTSGGASYNEQFF
NA	TRBV4-2	TRBD2	TRBJ2-1	CASSQGGTQRNNEQFF
many	TRBV20-1	TRBD2	TRBJ2-3	CSARDKLGLAVSDTQYF
NA	TRBV6-6	NA	TRBJ1-4	CASSYSGPTTNEKLFF
few	TRBV24-1	TRBD1	TRBJ1-2	CATRGTGGESNYGYTF
few	TRBV7-9	NA	TRBJ1-1	CASSFETGGTEAFF
many	TRBV20-1	TRBD2	TRBJ2-1	CSARLPGLAGVTEQFF
NA	TRBV4-1	TRBD2	TRBJ2-4	CASSQVVASGGRWKNIQYF
few	TRBV11-3	TRBD2	TRBJ2-1	CASSARGAGGKNEQFF
many	TRBV4-1	NA	TRBJ2-1	CASSQEWNNEQFF
few	TRBV20-1	TRBD1	TRBJ1-4	CSAYLQGVDEKLFF
few	TRBV19	NA	TRBJ2-5	CASSISPGPGREETQYF
few	TRBV7-3	NA	TRBJ1-5	CASSPPLDSFNQPQHF
many	TRBV14	NA	TRBJ1-1	CASSASMNTEAFF
few	TRBV6-1	NA	TRBJ2-5	CASSYAGLQETQYF
NA	TRBV2	NA	TRBJ1-5	CASSEDRTYSNQPQHF
few	TRBV7-2	NA	TRBJ1-1	CASRSGLNTEAFF
many	TRBV6-1	NA	TRBJ1-1	CASSTLPRSNTEAFF
few	TRBV3-1	NA	TRBJ1-5	CASSARRGGNQPQHF
many	TRBV20-1	NA	TRBJ1-2	CSALYYTPNYGYTF
NA	TRBV27	NA	TRBJ2-2	CASSLSRNHPELFF
NA	TRBV24-1	NA	TRBJ1-5	CATSDGISNQPQHF
many	TRBV19	NA	TRBJ2-1	CASSVLGGAYNEQFF
many	TRBV7-3	TRBD1	TRBJ1-1	CASSLGDRGQEAFF
NA	TRBV5-1	NA	TRBJ2-1	CASSSGPGNEQFF
few	TRBV20-1	NA	TRBJ1-6	CSAQAVGGYNSPLHF
NA	TRBV3-1	NA	TRBJ1-2	CASSQVSYYGYTF